These 13 T cell receptor beta chains were all obtained from the same sample, sequenced in a study of T-cell reconstitution after alpha-beta-depleted transplantation in children. Unique molecular identifiers were incorporated into the prepared TCRbeta library. TCRdb redid the calling of the PCR reads with MiXCR, one entry per CDR3 protein. The sample holds fewer than 550,000 distinct CDR3 sequences, over 9.5% seen once. The specimen comprised PBMCs, sampled before TCRalphabeta/CD19-depleted stem cell transplant. These receptors came from a child between 2 and 9 years old with inherited bone marrow failure, due to receive a stem cell transplant.

At least ten counts were recorded for this clonotype. V usage is TRBV27 and J usage is TRBJ1-2; a weak D match, TRBD1 (6 bases). V was trimmed by 3 bases and J by 1 base, leaving 15 bases between them. Germline loops: CDR1 MNHEY, CDR2 SMNVEV (reference sequence). This CDR3 has 16 residues. CDR3 sequence (DNA): TGTGCCAGCAGTTTTACGGGGACACCCATTAACTATGGCTACACCTTC. It is translated as CASSFTGTPINYGYTF.

In its sample, this clonotype was seen many times. The genes are TRBV28 and TRBJ2-3; D gene ambiguous. The CDR3 totals 16 residues. Deletions cut 4 bases from V and 2 bases from J, with 16 bases between. Germline lookup yields CDR1 MDHEN and CDR2 SYDVKM. CDR3 sequence: CASSSPPRSHTDTQYF. CDR3 DNA: TGTGCCAGCAGTTCGCCACCACGGTCTCACACAGATACGCAGTATTTT.

This clonotype was detected ten times or more. Written as DNA, the CDR3 is TGTGCCAGCAGTTCAAAGAAAGGGACCAGATACGAGCAGTACTTC. Translation gives CASSSKKGTRYEQYF. V usage is TRBV12-3 or TRBV12-4 and J usage is TRBJ2-7, with D perhaps assigned TRBD1 or TRBD2 (5 bases each). The CDR3 is made up of 15 amino acids. V was clipped by 4 bases and J by 4 bases, with 17 bases between them.

Remarks on this clonotype: A single base separates this from a much larger clone, so it may be a read error. This chain connects TRBV12-3 or TRBV12-4 to TRBJ2-3; TRBD2 matches 10 bases. The CDR3 is made up of 16 amino acids. V shed 5 bases and J 2 bases; nucleotides not matched to a gene: 7. In DNA, the CDR3 is TGTGCCAGCAGTCTTCTAGCGGGAGAGGCCACAGATACGCAGTATTTT. Amino acids: CASSLLAGEATDTQYF.

The table lists this clonotype with many counts. The V gene is TRBV27, the J gene TRBJ1-2, with 10 nucleotides matching TRBD1. Germline lookup yields CDR1 MNHEY and CDR2 SMNVEV (reference sequence). The V segment lost 1 base and the J segment 8 bases; nucleotides outside the gene matches: 13. The CDR3 totals 17 residues. CDR3 protein: CASSLWAGGQGPEGYTF. CDR3 sequence (DNA): TGTGCCAGCAGTTTATGGGCGGGGGGACAGGGGCCGGAAGGCTACACCTTC.

This clonotype was found many times. The chain has TRBV20-1 and TRBJ1-2; a weak D match, TRBD1 (6 bases). Trimming removed 6 bases at V and 2 bases at J, with 16 bases between. The CDR3 consists of 14 residues. Germline V CDR1 and CDR2: DFQATT, SNEGSKA (reference sequence). CDR3 nucleotides: TGCAGTGCAGAGGGTACAGGGACGAACTATGGCTACACCTTC. Residues: CSAEGTGTNYGYTF.

In this sample, this clonotype turned up many times. The V and J genes are TRBV7-2 and TRBJ2-7; TRBD2 agrees at 12 bases. Germline values: CDR1 SGHTA, CDR2 FQGNSA. The CDR3 has 15 residues. Trimming cost V 5 bases and J 3 bases; bases outside gene matches: 5. As DNA, the CDR3 is TGTGCCAGCAGCCTGCTAGCGGGAGGGGACTACGAGCAGTACTTC. It translates to CASSLLAGGDYEQYF. The variable domain in full, completed from reference TRBV7-2 and TRBJ2-7, reads GAGVSQSPSNKVTEKGKDVELRCDPISGHTALYWYRQSLGQGLEFLIYFQGNSAPDKSGLPSDRFSAERTGGSVSTLTIQRTQQEDSAVYLCASSLLAGGDYEQYFGPGTRLTVT.

This clonotype was picked up many times. CDR3 amino acids: CASSPISNTGELFF. The CDR3 DNA follows: TGCGCCAGCAGCCCGATCTCGAACACCGGGGAGCTGTTTTTT. This sequence joins TRBV4-1 and TRBJ2-2; D call uncertain. The CDR3 sequence is 14 residues long. V lost 4 bases and J lost 0, with 6 bases in between. CDR1 and CDR2 (germline): MGHRA, YSYEKL.

At least ten counts were recorded for this clonotype. The rearrangement uses TRBV7-2 and TRBJ1-1; D not resolved. V lost 1 base to trimming and J lost 4 bases, with 13 bases between them. The CDR3 is made up of 15 amino acids. Germline assignment: CDR1 SGHTA and CDR2 FQGNSA. CDR3 residues: CASSLGIGPGTEAFF. CDR3 bases: TGTGCCAGCAGCTTAGGAATAGGCCCGGGCACTGAAGCTTTCTTT.

This clonotype was recorded at least ten times. The chain recombines TRBV5-1 with TRBJ2-3, with 7 bases fitting TRBD2. The germline CDR1 and CDR2 sequences are SGHRS and YFSETQ. J lost 2 bases, V lost 0 bases, and 3 bases had no gene match. The CDR3 has 15 amino acids. The DNA of the CDR3 is TGCGCCAGCAGCTTGGAAGGACTAGACACAGATACGCAGTATTTT. Translating it yields CASSLEGLDTDTQYF.

V and J are TRBV19 and TRBJ1-5, with D maybe TRBD1 (6 bases). The length of the CDR3 is 13 residues. Trimming removed 8 bases from V and 8 bases from J, with 16 bases in between. CDR1 LNHDA and CDR2 SQIVND come from the germline V gene (reference sequence). The CDR3 loop is CASRGLLVEPQHF. The CDR3 region has the DNA TGTGCCAGTCGGGGGCTGTTGGTTGAGCCCCAGCATTTT. Based on the CDR3 plus reference TRBV19 and TRBJ1-5, the full variable domain is DGGITQSPKYLFRKEGQNVTLSCEQNLNHDAMYWYRQDPGQGLRLIYYSQIVNDFQKGDIAEGYSVSREKKESFPLTVTSAQKNPTAFYLCASRGLLVEPQHFGDGTRLSIL.

CDR3 nucleotides: TGTGCCAGCAGTTACAAGGGGGGAGTGATCTACGAGCAGTACTTC. Protein product: CASSYKGGVIYEQYF. The chain is built from TRBV28 and TRBJ2-7; tentatively, D is TRBD1 or TRBD2 (6 bases each). CDR3 length: 15 amino acids. Germline lookup yields CDR1 MDHEN and CDR2 SYDVKM. Trimming shortened V by 4 bases and J by 3 bases, and 16 bases separated the two germline ends.

This clonotype showed up many times. The V gene is TRBV12-3 or TRBV12-4, the J gene TRBJ2-7; D is unresolved. With 1 base removed from V and 0 bases from J, the gap between germline ends came to 7 bases. The CDR3 is 14 amino acids. The CDR3 reads CASSLEGYSYEQYF. The CDR3 DNA reads as TGTGCCAGCAGTTTAGAGGGTTACTCCTACGAGCAGTACTTC.